This T cell receptor beta chain was observed in a study of T cell repertoires in cytomegalovirus infection. Study context: HLA-B-restricted CMV epitopes that are well studied, plus recently identified HLA-C-restricted ones, were used by the study. It can be stated that public TCR beta signatures indicated CMV infection as well as a matching HLA type. Study observations and caveats: Cumulative public TCR beta family frequency identified carriers of CMV plus the relevant HLA. The response measured ex vivo was dominated by TCR beta clonotypes (HLA-C-restricted and CMV-specific).

This clonotype was seen ten or more times. The target antigen is unknown. The CDR3 runs to 14 residues. Looked up from germline, CDR1 is SGHVS and CDR2 is FNYEAQ. The V gene lost 4 bases and the J gene lost 8 bases, with 15 bases spanning the gap. One entry per CDR3 protein results from TCRdb running MiXCR on the reads. The top ten hold around 14% of the sample, which has approximately 730,000 distinct CDR3 sequences, under 35% seen once. Sequencing used cultured CD8+ T cells from PBMCs, obtained from culture after CMV antigen stimulation. The V gene is TRBV7-6, the J gene TRBJ2-1; a weak D match, TRBD2 (5 bases). This TCR came from a human donor in good health (CMV status not recorded). Some clones in this sample may be carry-over from other donors' samples. For the CDR3, the DNA is TGTGCCAGCAGCTCATACGGGGTCGGAGATGAGCAGTTCTTC. It encodes CASSSYGVGDEQFF.